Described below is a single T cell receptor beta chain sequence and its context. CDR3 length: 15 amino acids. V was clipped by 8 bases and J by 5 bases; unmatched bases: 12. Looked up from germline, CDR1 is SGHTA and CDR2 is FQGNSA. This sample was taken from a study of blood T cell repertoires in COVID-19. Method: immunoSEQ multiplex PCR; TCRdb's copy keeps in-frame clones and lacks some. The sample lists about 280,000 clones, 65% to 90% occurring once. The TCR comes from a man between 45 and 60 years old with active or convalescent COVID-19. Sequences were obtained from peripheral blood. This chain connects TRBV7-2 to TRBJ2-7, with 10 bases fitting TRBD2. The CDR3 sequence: CASAVTLAGAHEQYF. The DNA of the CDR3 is TGTGCCAGCGCTGTGACTCTAGCGGGAGCCCACGAGCAGTACTTC.